These 27 T cell receptor beta chains originate from one sample sequenced in a study of blood T cell repertoires in COVID-19. The data were produced by immunoSEQ multiplex PCR, yet TCRdb's version contains in-frame clones alone and is incomplete. The sample includes about 200,000 clones, around 80% of them seen just once. The sequencing sample was made of peripheral blood. All receptors derive from a man in his fifties or sixties who had recovered from COVID-19.

CDR3 amino acids: CASSSPGQYMNTEAFF. CDR3 DNA sequence: TGTGCCAGCAGTTCGCCGGGACAATACATGAACACTGAAGCTTTCTTT. The genes are TRBV28 and TRBJ1-1, with D perhaps matching TRBD1 (6 bases). The germline gives CDR1 MDHEN, CDR2 SYDVKM. This CDR3 comprises 16 residues. Trimming cost V 4 bases and J 0 bases, with 15 bases left between them.

This chain connects TRBV6-1 to TRBJ2-3; 8 nucleotides align to TRBD2. The CDR3 is made up of 16 amino acids. V lost 4 bases to trimming and J lost 2 bases; unmatched junction nucleotides: 8. Per the germline V gene, CDR1 is MNHNS and CDR2 is SASEGT. The CDR3 here is CASSASTSASTDTQYF. As DNA, the CDR3 is TGTGCCAGCAGTGCCTCGACTAGCGCCTCCACAGATACGCAGTATTTT.

The count of this clone is one. The chain combines TRBV5-4 with TRBJ2-1; D possibly corresponds to TRBD1 (5 bases). The CDR3 spans 16 residues. Germline assignment: CDR1 SGHNT and CDR2 YYREEE (reference sequence). The V and J ends lost 0 bases and 0 bases respectively, with 10 bases between them. The CDR3 sequence is CASSLALDSSYNEQFF. The CDR3 nucleotides are TGTGCCAGCAGCTTGGCCCTAGACAGCTCCTACAATGAGCAGTTCTTC.

The chain joins TRBV20-1 to TRBJ2-1; 7 positions match TRBD2. This CDR3 has 15 residues. In germline, CDR1 is DFQATT, CDR2 SNEGSKA (reference sequence). The J segment lost 5 bases and the V segment lost 4 bases, leaving 11 bases of the junction unmatched. CDR3 bases: TGCAGTGCTAATGACGGGAGGCACTTAAACAATGAGCAGTTCTTC. Protein product: CSANDGRHLNNEQFF.

The gene calls are TRBV9 and TRBJ2-1; perhaps TRBD2 as D (5 bases). V lost 4 bases and J 2 bases, leaving 13 bases between the germline ends. The CDR3 runs to 15 residues. Germline CDR1 and CDR2: SGDLS and YYNGEE. CDR3 in amino acids: CASSPRAGAYNEQFF. The CDR3 DNA reads TGTGCCAGCAGCCCACGGGCGGGCGCCTACAATGAGCAGTTCTTC.

The chain combines TRBV28 with TRBJ1-5; the D gene is possibly TRBD1 (5 bases). Germline V gene lookup returns CDR1 MDHEN and CDR2 SYDVKM. CDR3 length: 17 amino acids. The V end was cut by 6 bases, the J end by 2 bases, with 20 bases between. DNA of the CDR3: TGTGCCAGCAGGACCCGGGAGAGGGGAGGAGGCAATCAGCCCCAGCATTTT. Protein: CASRTRERGGGNQPQHF. Full variable domain (missing parts from reference TRBV28 and TRBJ1-5): DVKVTQSSRYLVKRTGEKVFLECVQDMDHENMFWYRQDPGLGLRLIYFSYDVKMKEKGDIPEGYSVSREKKERFSLILESASTNQTSMYLCASRTRERGGGNQPQHFGDGTRLSIL.

The chain couples TRBV15 to TRBJ2-7; 12 bases align to TRBD2. The CDR3 is 18 amino acids. V was clipped by 1 base and J by 6 bases; unmatched bases: 13. The V gene's germline CDR1 is LNHNV and CDR2 YYDKDF (reference sequence). The CDR3 loop is CATSRAVGLAGGPGEQYF. CDR3 in DNA: TGTGCCACCAGCAGAGCTGTTGGGCTAGCGGGAGGGCCCGGCGAGCAGTACTTC.

The chain carries TRBV7-2 and TRBJ2-7, with 8 nucleotides matching TRBD1. After removal of 1 base from V and 3 bases from J, the junction contained 5 bases not matched to a gene. Germline assignment: CDR1 SGHTA and CDR2 FQGNSA. The CDR3 covers 15 residues. The CDR3 loop is CASSLGYRGNYEQYF. The CDR3 DNA sequence: TGTGCCAGCAGCTTAGGTTACAGGGGGAACTACGAGCAGTACTTC.

The chain carries TRBV7-2 and TRBJ2-1; possibly TRBD1 for D (6 bases). The ends were cut back, 7 bases at V and 0 bases at J, with 13 bases in the middle. CDR1 SGHTA and CDR2 FQGNSA come from the germline V gene. CDR3 length: 15 residues. The CDR3 bases are TGTGCCAGCAAGGACAGCGCGGGCTCCTACAATGAGCAGTTCTTC. Translation gives CASKDSAGSYNEQFF. The full variable domain, rest sourced from reference TRBV7-2 and TRBJ2-1, is GAGVSQSPSNKVTEKGKDVELRCDPISGHTALYWYRQSLGQGLEFLIYFQGNSAPDKSGLPSDRFSAERTGGSVSTLTIQRTQQEDSAVYLCASKDSAGSYNEQFFGPGTRLTVL.

Written as DNA, the CDR3 is TGCGCCAGCAGCTTTGCCCCCCCGGACAGGGGATATTACAATGAGCAGTTCTTC. This translates into CASSFAPPDRGYYNEQFF. The chain links TRBV5-1 to TRBJ2-1; 9 bases are a match to TRBD1. V gave up 2 bases and J gave up 4 bases; unmatched junction bases: 13. Germline CDR1 is SGHRS and CDR2 is YFSETQ. The length of the CDR3 is 18 residues.

The chain couples TRBV7-2 to TRBJ2-3; 7 nucleotides agree with TRBD2. This CDR3 contains 15 residues. Germline lookup yields CDR1 SGHTA and CDR2 FQGNSA. With 1 base clipped from V and 6 bases from J, the junction kept 7 bases outside the gene matches. CDR3 residues: CASSLGFGRRDTQYF. Written as DNA, the CDR3 is TGTGCCAGCAGCTTAGGTTTCGGGAGGAGGGATACGCAGTATTTT.

The chain joins TRBV28 to TRBJ1-5; D not certain. The CDR3 has 15 residues. The ends were cut back, 8 bases at V and 6 bases at J, with 20 bases in the middle. Germline V gives CDR1 MDHEN, CDR2 SYDVKM. CDR3 region: CASALSEGRAQPQHF. DNA for the CDR3: TGTGCCAGCGCTTTAAGTGAGGGAAGGGCTCAGCCCCAGCATTTT.

The chain links TRBV6-2 or TRBV6-3 to TRBJ2-7; a possible D gene is TRBD2 (6 bases). CDR1 MNHEY and CDR2 SVGEGT come from the germline V gene. Trimming left V 6 bases short and J 3 bases short, with 9 bases between. The CDR3 contains 12 residues. CDR3 DNA: TGTGCCAGCAGCCGGGAGTTCTACGAGCAGTACTTC. Protein sequence: CASSREFYEQYF.

The chain joins TRBV30 to TRBJ2-6, with D uncertain. Trimming left V 3 bases short and J 0 bases short, with 6 bases between. This CDR3 comprises 14 residues. Germline lookup yields CDR1 GTSNPN and CDR2 SVGIG (reference sequence). The CDR3 sequence is CAWSRYSGANVLTF. CDR3 sequence (DNA): TGTGCCTGGAGCAGATACTCTGGGGCCAACGTCCTGACTTTC.

This clone appeared a single time. V gene TRBV4-2 combines with J gene TRBJ2-3; 7 bases match TRBD2. This CDR3 has 15 amino acids. Germline CDR1 and CDR2: LGHNA and YNFKEQ. V shed 0 bases and J 9 bases; nucleotides not matched to a gene: 9. The CDR3 loop reads CASSQEGTTSVTQYF. The CDR3, as DNA: TGTGCCAGCAGCCAAGAAGGGACTACCTCAGTAACGCAGTATTTT.

A few counts support this clone. The V gene is TRBV3-1 (or the pseudogene TRBV3-2), the J gene TRBJ1-1; D call uncertain. This CDR3 contains 15 residues. Germline CDR1 LGHDT, CDR2 YNNKEL (reference sequence). Trimming removed 6 bases from V and 1 base from J, with 15 bases in between. The CDR3 spells CASSHGGARNTEAFF. For the CDR3, the DNA is TGTGCCAGCAGTCATGGCGGAGCCAGGAACACTGAAGCTTTCTTT.

The V call is TRBV20-1, the J call TRBJ1-2; 7 nucleotides line up with TRBD1. J gave up 5 bases and V 5 bases, and 5 bases lay outside the gene matches. Germline values: CDR1 DFQATT, CDR2 SNEGSKA (reference sequence). The CDR3 runs to 12 residues. As DNA, the CDR3 is TGCAGTGCTGGTGGACAGGAGTATGGCTACACCTTC. Protein: CSAGGQEYGYTF.

This clone was seen only a few times. V is TRBV2 and J is TRBJ2-7; TRBD1 agrees at 8 bases. There are 14 residues in the CDR3. Germline loops: CDR1 SNHLY, CDR2 FYNNEI. V trimming: 5 bases; J trimming: 2 bases; junction bases outside the gene matches: 5. The CDR3: CASSPGQVTYEQYF. DNA for the CDR3: TGTGCCAGCAGTCCGGGACAGGTCACCTACGAGCAGTACTTC.

CDR3 sequence (DNA): TGTGCCAGCAGCTTGGTCGTAACACATCTCGCCAACACTGAAGCTTTCTTT. Protein sequence: CASSLVVTHLANTEAFF. The V call is TRBV7-2, the J call TRBJ1-1; D remains unclear. The germline V gene has CDR1 SGHTA and CDR2 FQGNSA. This CDR3 has 17 residues. Trimming took 3 bases from V and 2 from J, leaving 19 bases between them.

The CDR3 here is CASSYLPLRVNYEAFF. The CDR3, as DNA: TGTGCCAGCAGTTACTTACCCCTCAGGGTCAACTATGAAGCTTTCTTT. The chain links TRBV6-2 or TRBV6-3 to TRBJ1-1; possible D gene TRBD1, 5 bases. V lost 1 base and J 7 bases, leaving 19 bases between the germline ends. Looked up from germline, CDR1 is MNHEY and CDR2 is SVGEGT. The CDR3 has 16 amino acids.

The chain employs TRBV6-5 and TRBJ1-3; D not resolved. Germline V gene sequence: CDR1 MNHEY, CDR2 SVGAGI. This CDR3 has 15 amino acids. Trimming cost V 0 bases and J 2 bases, with 8 bases left between them. DNA for the CDR3: TGTGCCAGCAGTTACTCACTCGTCCCTGGAAACACCATATATTTT. Encoded protein: CASSYSLVPGNTIYF.

The chain couples TRBV4-2 to TRBJ1-2; 12 bases line up with TRBD1. The J segment lost 7 bases and the V segment lost 2 bases, leaving 8 bases of the junction unmatched. CDR1 is LGHNA, CDR2 YNFKEQ, per germline. This CDR3 has 16 amino acids. CDR3 in amino acids: CASSQLRDRGRFGYTF. The CDR3 DNA is TGTGCCAGCAGCCAACTCCGGGACAGGGGGCGCTTTGGCTACACCTTC.

This chain joins TRBV21-1 and TRBJ2-3; TRBD2 was called by the table and not checked on the DNA. TRBV21-1 is recorded as a pseudogene. The CDR3 is 17 amino acids. CDR3 protein: CASSLLGVREITDTQYF. The CDR3 nucleotides are TGTGCCAGCAGCCTCCTGGGGGTGCGGGAGATCACAGATACGCAGTATTTT.

The V and J genes are TRBV29-1 and TRBJ2-7, with TRBD1 identical over 8 bases. The CDR3 contains 13 residues. Germline V lookup: CDR1 SQVTM, CDR2 ANQGSEA. V was pared by 6 bases and J by 5 bases, with 9 bases of the junction left unmatched. The CDR3 DNA follows: TGCAGCGTGGACAGGGTACTGTTTCACGAGCAGTACTTC. It specifies CSVDRVLFHEQYF.

The chain is built from TRBV24-1 and TRBJ2-1, with TRBD1 matching 11 bases. CDR3 size: 17 residues. Trimming took 3 bases from V and 0 from J; bases not matched to a gene: 3. Germline loops: CDR1 KGHDR, CDR2 SFDVKD. The CDR3 DNA reads TGTGCCACCAGTGATGGGGACAGGGGGGGCTCCTACAATGAGCAGTTCTTC. Translated, it gives CATSDGDRGGSYNEQFF.

This sequence joins TRBV5-1 and TRBJ2-1; 8 bases agree with TRBD1. CDR3 length: 15 amino acids. Germline V gene sequence: CDR1 SGHRS, CDR2 YFSETQ. With 4 bases clipped from V and 5 bases from J, the junction kept 8 bases outside the gene matches. The DNA of the CDR3 is TGCGCCAGCAGCCCCATGGACAGGGAAAACAATGAGCAGTTCTTC. Encoded protein: CASSPMDRENNEQFF.

V gene TRBV10-3 combines with J gene TRBJ2-1; D perhaps matches TRBD1 (8 bases). V lost 6 bases and J 6 bases, leaving 24 bases between the germline ends. The CDR3 has 17 amino acids. CDR1 is ENHRY and CDR2 is SYGVKD in the germline V gene. This chain's CDR3 is CAIRGQGELGGSNEQFF. CDR3 nucleotide sequence: TGTGCCATCAGAGGACAGGGTGAATTGGGAGGGAGCAATGAGCAGTTCTTC.